This T cell receptor beta chain was recovered during a study of shared clonotypes between healthy human individuals (TCRdb year 2020). About the full investigation: The cohort included three men and a couple of women between 18 and 49 years of age. Leukapheresis yielded between about 0.94 and 9 billion PBMCs per donor. Different laboratories and diverse techniques were used to prepare libraries and sequence TCR repertoires, to increase sequencing depth and limit assay-specific biases. To estimate repertoire size and how much clonotype sharing occurs between individuals, the study deeply sequenced the blood TCR repertoires of roughly 5 healthy adults. Per donor, three plates each were used for CD4 naive and CD4 memory, two for CD8 naive, and one for CD8 memory.

Healthy HIV-negative adults with no recently reported acute infections or vaccinations were included as donors. Only Caucasian adults living in Nashville, Tennessee, USA were represented among the donors. CD4+ T cells were enriched through magnetic negative selection, after which naive cells were positively selected on CD45RA and the remaining negative fraction served as the memory subset. After blood collection by leukapheresis, PBMCs were isolated using Ficoll-Histopaque density gradient centrifugation and then cryopreserved in the vapor phase of liquid nitrogen. Analytical flow cytometry was used to check the purity and quantity of each magnetically sorted T cell population. Each sorted fraction had its genomic DNA isolated and then quantified by UV absorbance on a Nanodrop 2000c. About this clone: Which antigen it targets is not known. Per-base quality was not reported, and no clone a single base away is much larger than it.

The CDR1 and CDR2 encoded by the germline V gene (reference sequence) are SEHNR and FQNEAQ. The CDR3 starts with the cysteine, ends with the phenylalanine, and has 16 residues. Left in the record is the CDR3 DNA by itself, 48 bases read in frame from the first base. The V end gives up 4 bases and the J end 4 bases, leaving 9 bases in the junction not matched to a gene. TCR CDR3 regions were amplified from genomic DNA by multiplex PCR using the deep immunoSEQ assay. Extracted genomic DNA from each cell subset was spread evenly across all wells of several immunoSEQ 96-well plates, with each plate serving as a replicate. Each replicate PCR for sorted subsets received around 200 ng genomic DNA, equal to about 30,000 T cell genomes. The purified libraries were quantified using a Qubit 3.0 fluorometer, sized with a Bioanalyzer 2100, and then quantified again using the KAPA Library Quantification kit. A separate single-read 150-cycle Illumina NextSeq 550 flow cell was used to sequence each immunoSEQ 96-well plate. As for the original processing: Because the immunoSEQ output held only junctional sequences and lacked quality scores, the filtering could not match the filtering applied to full-length reads. Sequences were annotated with PyIR, a Python wrapper for IgBLAST v1.9, using IMGT germline references to assign V/J genes and CDR3. Any read was removed if the V/J assignment was weak (E-value above 1e-6), the CDR3 was missing, or the read contained stop codons, out-of-frame junctions, or ambiguous translated residues. V3J clonotypes were defined by identical inferred V gene, J gene, and CDR3 amino acid sequence. Percentage overlap between repertoires was calculated by dividing the number of shared unique clonotypes by the size of the smaller repertoire. RTK rarefaction, the Chao1 estimator, and Recon v2.1 estimates of unobserved clonotypes were used to assess repertoire richness. Generation probabilities for all TCRbeta clonotypes obtained by the gDNA method from a handful of donors were computed using OLGA. In its TCRdb copy, this immuneACCESS table keeps in-frame sequences only and misses some clones. Where compared with another copy, unresolved V genes explain less than half of these, and the others have no known cause. The D gene and trimming were derived from the DNA, and the V and J assignments and clone size from that table. In all, the sample holds about 2 million clones, and roughly 94% of those were seen once. The ten largest clones capture more than 0.1% of the sample.

The research as a whole found: Only blood was sampled, and tissue TCR repertoires likely differ from those in blood. Pairwise subsampling indicated that sequencing depth was expected to affect the degree of clonotype sharing among donors. The small number of donors limited the genetic and exposure-history diversity represented. Sharing across a few donors was observed for about 5% of naive CD4, 3% to 3.5% of naive CD8, over 2% of memory CD4, and roughly 0.43% of memory CD8 clonotypes. Even with the large sequencing depth, rarefaction of the sorted-subset datasets indicated that sequencing was incomplete. Higher generation probabilities were observed for clonotypes shared by all four sorted-subset donors than for non-shared clonotypes. Larger estimated clonotype richness was generally found for naive subsets than for memory subsets.

Sequencing was done on a sample of naive CD4+ T cells sorted from blood. The cell subset or site label of this sample denotes: CD45RA+ positively selected. The sequence derives from a man between 18 and 35 years old in good health. The rearranged chain carries TRBV7-9 and TRBJ2-3; the central 9 bases match TRBD1. DNA sequence: TGTGCCAGCAGCTCCGACAGGGGGACTTTGGCAGATACGCAGTATTTT. Its product reads: CASSSDRGTLADTQYF.